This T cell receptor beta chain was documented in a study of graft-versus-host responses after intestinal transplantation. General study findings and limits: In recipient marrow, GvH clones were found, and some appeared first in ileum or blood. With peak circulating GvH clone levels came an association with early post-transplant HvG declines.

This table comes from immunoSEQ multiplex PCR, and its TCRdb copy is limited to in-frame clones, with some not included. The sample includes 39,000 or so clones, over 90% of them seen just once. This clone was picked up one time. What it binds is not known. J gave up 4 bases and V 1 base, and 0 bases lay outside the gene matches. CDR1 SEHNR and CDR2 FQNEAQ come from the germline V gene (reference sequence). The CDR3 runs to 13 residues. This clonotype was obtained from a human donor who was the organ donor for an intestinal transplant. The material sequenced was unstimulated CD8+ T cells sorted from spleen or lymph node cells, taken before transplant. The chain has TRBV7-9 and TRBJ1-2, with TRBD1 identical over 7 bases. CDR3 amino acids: CASSLDRGYGYTF. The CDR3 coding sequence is TGTGCCAGCAGCTTAGACAGGGGCTATGGCTACACCTTC.